This TCR beta chain was sequenced during a study of blood T cells in healthy people across ages. Broader study findings: Roughly linear age-related decline in beta diversity appeared, significant by age around 42.

As concerns this clonotype: Antigen: not known.

Then a second PCR, running about 6 to 12 cycles, was carried out with a sample-barcoded 5' primer and a J-beta primer mix. Every molecule of cDNA carried a tag from a template-switch adaptor with 12 random nucleotides. TCRdb reprocessed the 5' RACE reads with MiXCR, giving one entry per CDR3 protein. The table lists over 450,000 distinct CDR3 sequences, less than 25% of them singletons, with roughly 9% in the top ten. V was shortened by 2 bases and J by 7 bases, with 18 bases between the two germline ends. The V gene's germline CDR1 is SGHDT and CDR2 YYEEEE. CDR3 length: 15 amino acids. Separately, the same data were catalogued under a study of T cells of mothers and their children. This second study says: It was found that thymic selection shapes TCR recombination output similarly in related and unrelated pairs. Overlap measured in related mother-child pairs was slightly, non-significantly higher than in unrelated pairs.

Sequencing was carried out using blood. This chain joins TRBV5-6 and TRBJ1-1; no clear D gene. This TCR came from a boy between 10 and 17 years old in good health. The CDR3 loop is CASSLFSRARNEAFF. The CDR3 DNA reads TGTGCCAGCAGCTTATTCTCGAGGGCCAGAAATGAAGCTTTCTTT.